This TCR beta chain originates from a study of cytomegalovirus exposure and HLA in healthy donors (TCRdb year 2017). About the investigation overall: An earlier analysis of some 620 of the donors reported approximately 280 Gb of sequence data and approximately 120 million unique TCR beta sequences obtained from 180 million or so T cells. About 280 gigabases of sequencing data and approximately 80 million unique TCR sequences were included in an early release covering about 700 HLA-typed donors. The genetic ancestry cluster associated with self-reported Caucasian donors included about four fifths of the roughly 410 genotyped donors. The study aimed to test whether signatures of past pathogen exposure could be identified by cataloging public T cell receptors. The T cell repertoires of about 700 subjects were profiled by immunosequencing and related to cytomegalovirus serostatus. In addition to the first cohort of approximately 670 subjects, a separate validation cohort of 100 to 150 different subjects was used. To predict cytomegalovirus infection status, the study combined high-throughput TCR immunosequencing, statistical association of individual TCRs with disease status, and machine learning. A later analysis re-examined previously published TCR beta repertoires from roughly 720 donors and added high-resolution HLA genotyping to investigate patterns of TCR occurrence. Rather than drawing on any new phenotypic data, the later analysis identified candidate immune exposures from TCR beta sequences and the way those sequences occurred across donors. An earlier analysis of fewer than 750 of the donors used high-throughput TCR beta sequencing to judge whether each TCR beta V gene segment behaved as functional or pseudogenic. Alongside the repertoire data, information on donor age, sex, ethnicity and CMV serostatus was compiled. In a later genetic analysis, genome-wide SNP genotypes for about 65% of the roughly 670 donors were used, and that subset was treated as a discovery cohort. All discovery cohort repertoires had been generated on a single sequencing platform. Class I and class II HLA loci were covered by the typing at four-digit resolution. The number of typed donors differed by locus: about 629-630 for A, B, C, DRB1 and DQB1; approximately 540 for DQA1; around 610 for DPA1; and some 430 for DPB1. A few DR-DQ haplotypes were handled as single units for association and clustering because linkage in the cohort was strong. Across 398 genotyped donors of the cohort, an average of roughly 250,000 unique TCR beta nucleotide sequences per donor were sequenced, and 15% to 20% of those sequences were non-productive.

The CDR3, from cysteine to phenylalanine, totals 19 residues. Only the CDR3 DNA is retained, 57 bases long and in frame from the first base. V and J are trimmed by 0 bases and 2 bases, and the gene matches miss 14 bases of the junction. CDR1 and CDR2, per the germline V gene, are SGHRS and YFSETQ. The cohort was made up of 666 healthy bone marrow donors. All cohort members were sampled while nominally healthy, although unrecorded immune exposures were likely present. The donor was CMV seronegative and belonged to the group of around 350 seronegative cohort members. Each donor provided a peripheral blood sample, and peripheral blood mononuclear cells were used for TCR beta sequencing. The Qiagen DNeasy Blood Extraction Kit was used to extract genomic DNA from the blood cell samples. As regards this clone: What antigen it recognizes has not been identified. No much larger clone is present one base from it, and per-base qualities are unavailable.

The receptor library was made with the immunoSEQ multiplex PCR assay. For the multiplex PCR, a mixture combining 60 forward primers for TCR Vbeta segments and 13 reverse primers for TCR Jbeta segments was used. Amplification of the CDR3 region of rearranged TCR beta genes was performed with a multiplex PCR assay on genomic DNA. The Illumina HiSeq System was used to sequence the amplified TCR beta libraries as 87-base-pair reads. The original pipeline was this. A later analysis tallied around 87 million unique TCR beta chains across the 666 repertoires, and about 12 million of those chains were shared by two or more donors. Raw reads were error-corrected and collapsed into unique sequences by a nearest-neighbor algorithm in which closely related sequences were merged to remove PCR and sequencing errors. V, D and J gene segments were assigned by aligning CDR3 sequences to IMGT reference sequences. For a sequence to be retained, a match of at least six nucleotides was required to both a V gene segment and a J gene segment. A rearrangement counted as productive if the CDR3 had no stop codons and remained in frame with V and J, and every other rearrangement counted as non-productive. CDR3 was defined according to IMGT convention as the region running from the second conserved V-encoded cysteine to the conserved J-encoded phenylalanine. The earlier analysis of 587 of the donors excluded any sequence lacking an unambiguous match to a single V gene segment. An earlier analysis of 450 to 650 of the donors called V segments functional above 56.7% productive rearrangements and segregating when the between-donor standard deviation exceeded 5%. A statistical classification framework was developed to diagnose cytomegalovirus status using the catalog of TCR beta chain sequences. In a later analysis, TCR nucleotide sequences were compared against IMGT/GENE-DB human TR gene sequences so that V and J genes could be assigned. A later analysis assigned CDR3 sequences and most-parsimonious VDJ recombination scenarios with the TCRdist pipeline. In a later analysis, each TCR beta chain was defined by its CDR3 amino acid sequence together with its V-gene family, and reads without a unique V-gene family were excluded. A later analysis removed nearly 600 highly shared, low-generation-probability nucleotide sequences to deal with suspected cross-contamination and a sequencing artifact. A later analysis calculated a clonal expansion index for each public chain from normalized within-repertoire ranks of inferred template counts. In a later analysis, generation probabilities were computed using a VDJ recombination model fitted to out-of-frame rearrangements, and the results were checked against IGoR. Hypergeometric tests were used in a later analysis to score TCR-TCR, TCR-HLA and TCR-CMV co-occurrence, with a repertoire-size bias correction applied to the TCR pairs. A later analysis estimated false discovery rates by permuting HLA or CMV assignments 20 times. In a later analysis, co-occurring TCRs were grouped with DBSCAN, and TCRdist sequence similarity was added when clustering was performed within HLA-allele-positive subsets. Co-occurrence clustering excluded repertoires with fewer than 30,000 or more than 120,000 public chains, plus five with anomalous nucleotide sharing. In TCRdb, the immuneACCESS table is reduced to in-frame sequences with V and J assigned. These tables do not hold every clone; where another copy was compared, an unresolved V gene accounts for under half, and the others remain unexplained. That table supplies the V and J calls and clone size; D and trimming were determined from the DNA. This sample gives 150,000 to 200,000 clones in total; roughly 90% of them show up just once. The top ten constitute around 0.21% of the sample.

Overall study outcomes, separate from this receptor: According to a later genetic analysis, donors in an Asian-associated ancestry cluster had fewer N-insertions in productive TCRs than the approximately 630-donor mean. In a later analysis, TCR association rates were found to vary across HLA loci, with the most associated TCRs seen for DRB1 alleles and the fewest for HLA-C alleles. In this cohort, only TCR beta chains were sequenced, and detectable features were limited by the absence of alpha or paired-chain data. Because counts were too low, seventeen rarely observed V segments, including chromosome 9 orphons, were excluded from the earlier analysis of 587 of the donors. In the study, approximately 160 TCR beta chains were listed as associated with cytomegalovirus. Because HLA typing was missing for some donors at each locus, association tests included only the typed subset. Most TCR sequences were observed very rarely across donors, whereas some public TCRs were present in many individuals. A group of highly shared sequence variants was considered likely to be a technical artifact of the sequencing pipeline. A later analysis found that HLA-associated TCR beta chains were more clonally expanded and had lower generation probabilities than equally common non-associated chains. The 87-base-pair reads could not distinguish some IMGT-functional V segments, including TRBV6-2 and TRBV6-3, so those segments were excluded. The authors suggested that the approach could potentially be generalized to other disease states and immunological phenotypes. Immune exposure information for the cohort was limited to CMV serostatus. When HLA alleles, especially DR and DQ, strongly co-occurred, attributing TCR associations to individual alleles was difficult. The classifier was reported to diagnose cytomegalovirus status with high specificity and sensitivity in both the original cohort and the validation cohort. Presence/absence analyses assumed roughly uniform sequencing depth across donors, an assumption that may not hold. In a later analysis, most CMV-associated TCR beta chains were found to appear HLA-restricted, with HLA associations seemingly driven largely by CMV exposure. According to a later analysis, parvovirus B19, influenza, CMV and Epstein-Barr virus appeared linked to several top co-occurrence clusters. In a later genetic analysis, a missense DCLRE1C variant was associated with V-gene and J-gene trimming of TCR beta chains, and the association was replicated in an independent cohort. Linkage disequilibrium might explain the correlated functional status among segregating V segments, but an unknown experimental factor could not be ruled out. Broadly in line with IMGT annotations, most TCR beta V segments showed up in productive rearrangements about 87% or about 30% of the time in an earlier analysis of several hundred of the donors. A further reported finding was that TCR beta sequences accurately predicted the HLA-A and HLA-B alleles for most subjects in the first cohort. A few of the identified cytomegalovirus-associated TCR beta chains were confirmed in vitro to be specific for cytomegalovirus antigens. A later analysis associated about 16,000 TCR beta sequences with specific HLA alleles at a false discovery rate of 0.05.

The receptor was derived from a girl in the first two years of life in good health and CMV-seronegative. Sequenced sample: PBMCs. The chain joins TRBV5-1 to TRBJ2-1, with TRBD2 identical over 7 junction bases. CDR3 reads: CASSLGHLGSGNTYNEQFF. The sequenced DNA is TGCGCCAGCAGCTTGGGACATCTCGGGAGCGGGAATACCTACAATGAGCAGTTCTTC.